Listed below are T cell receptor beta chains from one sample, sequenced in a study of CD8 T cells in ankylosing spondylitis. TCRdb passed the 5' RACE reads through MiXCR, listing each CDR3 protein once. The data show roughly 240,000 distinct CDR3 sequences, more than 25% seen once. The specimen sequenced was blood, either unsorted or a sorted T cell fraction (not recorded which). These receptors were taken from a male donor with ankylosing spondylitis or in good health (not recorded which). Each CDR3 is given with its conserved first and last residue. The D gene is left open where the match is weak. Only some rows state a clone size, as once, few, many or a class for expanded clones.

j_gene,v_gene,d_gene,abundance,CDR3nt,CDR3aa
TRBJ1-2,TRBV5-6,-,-,TGTGCCAGCAGCCAAGGAGGAGTATATGGCTACACCTTC,CASSQGGVYGYTF
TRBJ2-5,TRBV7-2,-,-,TGTGCCAGCAGCTTATTCGCCCCAGTGGGGGGAGAGACCCAGTACTTC,CASSLFAPVGGETQYF
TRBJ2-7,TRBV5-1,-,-,TGCGCCAGCAGCTTGGTCTTTTACAGGAGCAACATGGGGTCCTACGAGCAGTACTTC,CASSLVFYRSNMGSYEQYF
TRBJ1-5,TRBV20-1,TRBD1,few,TGCAGTGCTCCAAAGGACAGGGCTAATCAGCCCCAGCATTTT,CSAPKDRANQPQHF
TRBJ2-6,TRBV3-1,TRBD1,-,TGTGCCAGCAGCCAAGTTTGGGGCAGGGGGCTATCCGGGGCCAACGTCCTGACTTTC,CASSQVWGRGLSGANVLTF
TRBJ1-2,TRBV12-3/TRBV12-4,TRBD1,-,TGTGCCAGCAGTTTGCAGACAGGGAGTGGATCTAACTATGGCTACACCTTC,CASSLQTGSGSNYGYTF
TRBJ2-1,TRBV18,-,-,TGTGCCAGCTCACCACCCGCAGGGAACAATGAGCAGTTCTTC,CASSPPAGNNEQFF
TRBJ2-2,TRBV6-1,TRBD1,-,TGTGCCAGGGCGCTGACAGGGCCCCTCTGCGGGGAGCTGTTTTTT,CARALTGPLCGELFF
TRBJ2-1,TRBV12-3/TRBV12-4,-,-,TGTGCCAGCAGTTTAGCGCTAGTGGGTTGGTCTGAGCAGTTCTTC,CASSLALVGWSEQFF
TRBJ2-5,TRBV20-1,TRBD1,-,TGCAGTGCTAGAGAAGGCGGGACAGGGCCTGAGGAGACCCAGTACTTC,CSAREGGTGPEETQYF
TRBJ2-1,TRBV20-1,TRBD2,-,TGCAGTGCTAGGAGACTAGCGGGCCAGAAGCAGTTCTTC,CSARRLAGQKQFF
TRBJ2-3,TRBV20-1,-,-,TGCAGTGCTACAAGGACTATCGGGGAGGCAGATACGCAGTATTTT,CSATRTIGEADTQYF
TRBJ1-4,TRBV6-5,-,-,TGTGCCAGCAGTTTTCGGGGGACTAATGAAAAACTGTTTTTT,CASSFRGTNEKLFF
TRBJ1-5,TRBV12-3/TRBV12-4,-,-,TGTGCCAGCATGACAGCCCCTATGAAGCCCCAGCATTTT,CASMTAPMKPQHF
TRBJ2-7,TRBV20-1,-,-,TGCAGTGCCCGTCAACTGATAACGTACGAGCAGTACTTC,CSARQLITYEQYF
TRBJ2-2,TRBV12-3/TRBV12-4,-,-,TGTGCCAGCAGCCCCTGGCAGGGTAACACCGGGGAGCTGTTTTTT,CASSPWQGNTGELFF
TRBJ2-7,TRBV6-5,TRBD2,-,TGTGCCAGCAGTTACCTACTAGCGGGGAATTACGAGCAGTACTTC,CASSYLLAGNYEQYF
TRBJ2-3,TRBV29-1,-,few,TGCAGCGTTGAAGATCCGGTAAGAACAGATACGCAGTATTTT,CSVEDPVRTDTQYF
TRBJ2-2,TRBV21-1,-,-,TGTGCCAGCGGGAGGACAGGAAACACCGGGGAGCTGTTTTTT,CASGRTGNTGELFF
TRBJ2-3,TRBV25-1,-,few,TGTGCCAGCAGTGCCTCCTACGTGAGTAGGGATACGCAGTATTTT,CASSASYVSRDTQYF
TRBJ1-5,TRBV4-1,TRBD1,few,TGCGCCAGCAGCCAAGATGGACAGGGCAATCAGCCCCAGCATTTT,CASSQDGQGNQPQHF
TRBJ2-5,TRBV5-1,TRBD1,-,TGCGCCAGTACAGGGGATGAGACCCAGTACTTC,CASTGDETQYF
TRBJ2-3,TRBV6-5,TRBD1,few,TGTGCCAGCAGTTACTCCCCACACGACAGGGGTAGCACAGATACGCAGTATTTT,CASSYSPHDRGSTDTQYF
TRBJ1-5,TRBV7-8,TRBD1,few,TGTGCCAGCAGCCAACCGGGACAGCAGACTTATAGCAATCAGCCCCAGCATTTT,CASSQPGQQTYSNQPQHF
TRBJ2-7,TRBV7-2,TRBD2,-,TGTGCCAGCAGCTTAGCGCTTCTAGCGGGCTTAACCTACGAGCAGTACTTC,CASSLALLAGLTYEQYF
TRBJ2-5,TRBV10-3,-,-,TGTGCCATCAGTGAGTCGGGGTCATATGGGGAGACCCAGTACTTC,CAISESGSYGETQYF
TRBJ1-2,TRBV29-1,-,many,TGCAGCGTGGACAGTTACTATGGCTACACCTTC,CSVDSYYGYTF
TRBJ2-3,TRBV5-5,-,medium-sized,TGTGCCAGCAGCTTGGGGCTTGGAAGCCTCCCCACAGATACGCAGTATTTT,CASSLGLGSLPTDTQYF
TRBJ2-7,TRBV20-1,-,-,TGCAGTGTTCAAGGGGACGGCTACGAGCAGTACTTC,CSVQGDGYEQYF
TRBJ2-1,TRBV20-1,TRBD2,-,TGCAGTGCTAGATCCGGACTAGGATTTTCCAATGAGCAGTTCTTC,CSARSGLGFSNEQFF
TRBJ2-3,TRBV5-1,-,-,TGCGCCAGCAGCGACCGGGAAAGCACAGATACGCAGTATTTT,CASSDRESTDTQYF
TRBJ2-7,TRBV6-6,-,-,TGTGCCAGCAGTTACTCGCCATACGAGCAGTACTTC,CASSYSPYEQYF
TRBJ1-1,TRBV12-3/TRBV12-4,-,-,TGTGCCAGCACAAACAGATACACTGAAGCTTTCTTT,CASTNRYTEAFF
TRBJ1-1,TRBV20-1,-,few,TGCAGTGCTAGTATTCCCACCCGAGGAGGCACTGAAGCTTTCTTT,CSASIPTRGGTEAFF
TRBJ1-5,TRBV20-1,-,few,TGCAGTGCTAGGTGGAGTAGCAATCACCCCCAGCATTTT,CSARWSSNHPQHF
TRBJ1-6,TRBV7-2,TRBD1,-,TGTGCCAGCAGCGTACAGGGGTCACCCCTCCACTTT,CASSVQGSPLHF
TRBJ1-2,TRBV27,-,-,TGTGCCAGCAGTGGCTTAGGGGCTGTACCTTATGGCTACACCTTC,CASSGLGAVPYGYTF
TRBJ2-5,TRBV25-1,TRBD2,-,TGTGCCAGCAGTGATGGACTAGCGGGTAAACAAGAGACCCAGTACTTC,CASSDGLAGKQETQYF
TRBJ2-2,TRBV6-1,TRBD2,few,TGTGCCAGCAGGCGGACTAGCGGGAACACCGGGGAGCTGTTTTTT,CASRRTSGNTGELFF
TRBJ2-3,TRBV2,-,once,TGTGCCAGCAGTGAACCCAGGGACAGCACAGATACGCAGTATTTT,CASSEPRDSTDTQYF
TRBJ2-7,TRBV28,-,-,TGTGCCAGCAGTTACCCTAGGAGGAGTATATACGAGCAGTACTTC,CASSYPRRSIYEQYF